These 16 T cell receptor beta chains were all obtained from the same sample, sequenced in a study of blood T cell repertoires in COVID-19. TCRdb's copy holds only in-frame clones and misses some; the assay was immunoSEQ multiplex PCR. Of about 24,000 clones listed, roughly 72% were seen once; the top ten hold approximately 45%. The sequencing input was peripheral blood. The receptors derive from a woman aged 80 or over with acute or convalescent COVID-19.

This clone occurred a few times. V is TRBV5-1 and J is TRBJ2-7; tentatively, D is TRBD1 (5 bases). Germline V gene data show CDR1 as SGHRS and CDR2 as YFSETQ. CDR3 length: 11 amino acids. V was cut by 4 bases and J by 4 bases, with 6 bases left in between. The CDR3 region has the DNA TGCGCCAGCAGCCCAGGGTACGAGCAGTACTTC. Protein sequence: CASSPGYEQYF.

This sequence joins TRBV2 and TRBJ1-4; tentative D call: TRBD1 (5 bases). The V gene's germline CDR1 is SNHLY and CDR2 FYNNEI. This CDR3 is 17 amino acids long. Trimming left V 7 bases short and J 2 bases short, with 20 bases between. This chain's CDR3 is CASIRGSLFKTNEKLFF. DNA of the CDR3: TGTGCCAGCATCCGGGGGTCTTTGTTTAAGACTAATGAAAAACTGTTTTTT.

This clone was detected a few times. The rearrangement uses TRBV10-3 and TRBJ2-3; 8 nucleotides agree with TRBD2. Trimming took 10 bases from V and 1 from J; bases not matched to a gene: 4. This CDR3 region has 13 residues. The germline V gene encodes CDR1 ENHRY and CDR2 SYGVKD. CDR3 region: CATGGGGTDTQYF. The CDR3, as DNA: TGTGCCACGGGGGGGGGCGGCACAGATACGCAGTATTTT.

V and J are TRBV15 and TRBJ1-2; D is uncertain. CDR1 is LNHNV and CDR2 is YYDKDF in the germline V gene (reference sequence). The CDR3 totals 14 residues. Trimming stripped 0 bases from V and 8 bases from J, with 13 bases between. CDR3 amino acids: CATSRDFGVSGYTF. CDR3 DNA sequence: TGTGCCACCAGCAGAGATTTCGGGGTTTCGGGCTACACCTTC.

The chain joins TRBV2 to TRBJ1-2; 8 nucleotides agree with TRBD1. Trimming cost V 6 bases and J 4 bases; bases outside gene matches: 10. The CDR3 contains 15 residues. Germline loops: CDR1 SNHLY, CDR2 FYNNEI. CDR3 DNA: TGTGCCAGCAGCCCGGGACAGGCCCGTAGCTATGGCTACACCTTC. Amino acids: CASSPGQARSYGYTF.

This chain uses TRBV29-1 with TRBJ1-1; 10 bases map to TRBD1. Germline V lookup: CDR1 SQVTM, CDR2 ANQGSEA. Losses at the gene ends were 5 bases for V and 1 base for J; bases not matched to a gene: 13. The CDR3 sequence is 17 residues long. The CDR3 DNA is TGCAGCGTTACCGGGACAGGGGAAGGGGGGGCGAACACTGAAGCTTTCTTT. Translated: CSVTGTGEGGANTEAFF.

This clone was seen only a few times. The gene calls are TRBV11-2 and TRBJ2-3; 8 bases are shared with TRBD2. Germline V gene sequence: CDR1 SGHAT, CDR2 FQNNGV. There are 15 residues in the CDR3. The ends lost 2 bases at V and 3 bases at J; junction bases unmatched: 4. CDR3 in amino acids: CASSLNGGRTDTQYF. The CDR3 coding sequence is TGTGCCAGCAGCTTAAACGGCGGGAGGACAGATACGCAGTATTTT.

The chain combines TRBV3-1 (or the pseudogene TRBV3-2) with TRBJ1-6, with D possibly being TRBD1 (6 bases). Looked up from germline, CDR1 is LGHDT and CDR2 is YNNKEL (reference sequence). V was clipped by 0 bases and J by 8 bases, with 11 bases between them. The CDR3 is 15 residues long. CDR3 sequence reads: CASSQERPGDSPLHF. The CDR3 DNA is TGTGCCAGCAGCCAAGAGAGGCCAGGGGATTCACCCCTCCACTTT.

V usage is TRBV9 and J usage is TRBJ1-5; 7 bases map to TRBD1. Germline CDR1 SGDLS, CDR2 YYNGEE. With V trimmed by 4 bases and J by 3 bases, 4 bases remained unmatched. This CDR3 is 14 amino acids long. CDR3 loop: CASSPQGDNQPQHF. The CDR3 DNA reads TGTGCCAGCAGCCCTCAGGGGGACAATCAGCCCCAGCATTTT.

This clone was observed a handful of times. This CDR3 reads CASSMRNSPLHF. CDR3 DNA sequence: TGTGCCAGCAGCATGCGGAATTCACCCCTCCACTTT. The chain has TRBV11-2 and TRBJ1-6, with unresolved D. This CDR3 comprises 12 residues. V was shortened by 5 bases and J by 7 bases, with 6 bases between the two germline ends. Germline values: CDR1 SGHAT, CDR2 FQNNGV.

In DNA form, the CDR3 reads TGTGCCAGCAGTGTGAGTACAGCCTACGAGCAGTACTTC. Translated, it gives CASSVSTAYEQYF. This chain connects TRBV2 to TRBJ2-7, with D unresolved. The germline V gene has CDR1 SNHLY and CDR2 FYNNEI. Trimming removed 4 bases at V and 2 bases at J, with 9 bases between. This CDR3 is 13 amino acids long.

The rearrangement uses TRBV21-1 and TRBJ2-7; the table calls TRBD2, which could not be checked here. TRBV21-1 is a pseudogene. CDR3 size: 15 residues. The CDR3: CASSKVPFPAYEQYF. The CDR3 region has the DNA TGTGCCAGCAGCAAAGTCCCCTTTCCCGCCTACGAGCAGTACTTC.

The chain recombines TRBV11-3 with TRBJ2-1; the D is unclear. The CDR3 length is 15 residues. Germline V gene data show CDR1 as SGHNT and CDR2 as YENEEA. Trimming removed 2 bases from V and 0 bases from J, with 8 bases in between. This CDR3 is CASSLNTGSYNEQFF. CDR3 sequence (DNA): TGTGCCAGCAGCTTAAACACGGGCTCCTACAATGAGCAGTTCTTC.

The chain couples TRBV9 to TRBJ1-1; no reliable D call. Deletions cut 4 bases from V and 0 bases from J, with 13 bases between. The CDR3 length is 15 residues. Per germline, CDR1 SGDLS and CDR2 YYNGEE. CDR3 sequence: CASSPDGYMNTEAFF. For the CDR3, the DNA is TGTGCCAGCAGCCCTGACGGGTACATGAACACTGAAGCTTTCTTT.

The chain couples TRBV7-9 to TRBJ1-1; tentatively, D is TRBD1 (5 bases). CDR3 length: 13 residues. Germline values: CDR1 SEHNR, CDR2 FQNEAQ (reference sequence). With 6 bases removed from V and 4 bases from J, the gap between germline ends came to 12 bases. The chain's CDR3 is CASSYQGGTEAFF. Here the CDR3 DNA reads TGTGCCAGCAGTTATCAGGGTGGCACTGAAGCTTTCTTT.

V usage is TRBV7-9 and J usage is TRBJ2-2, with 8 bases fitting TRBD1. The CDR3 length is 14 residues. Germline assignment: CDR1 SEHNR and CDR2 FQNEAQ (reference sequence). J lost 7 bases, V lost 1 base, and 2 bases had no gene match. The CDR3 is CASSLEDRGGELFF. The CDR3 DNA reads TGTGCCAGCAGCTTAGAAGACAGGGGCGGGGAGCTGTTTTTT.